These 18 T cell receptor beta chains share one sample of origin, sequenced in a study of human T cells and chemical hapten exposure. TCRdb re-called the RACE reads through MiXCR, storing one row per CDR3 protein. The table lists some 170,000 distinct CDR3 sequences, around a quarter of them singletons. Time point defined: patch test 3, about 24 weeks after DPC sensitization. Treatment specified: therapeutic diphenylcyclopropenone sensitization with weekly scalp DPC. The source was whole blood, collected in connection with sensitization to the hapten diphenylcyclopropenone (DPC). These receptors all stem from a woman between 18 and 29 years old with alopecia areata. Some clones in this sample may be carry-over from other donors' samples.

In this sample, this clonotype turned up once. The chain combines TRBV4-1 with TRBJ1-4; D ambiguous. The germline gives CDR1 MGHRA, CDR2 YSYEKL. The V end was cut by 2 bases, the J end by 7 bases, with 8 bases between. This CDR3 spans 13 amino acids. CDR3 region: CASSQNLGEKLFF. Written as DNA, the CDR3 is TGCGCCAGCAGCCAAAACCTGGGTGAAAAACTGTTTTTT.

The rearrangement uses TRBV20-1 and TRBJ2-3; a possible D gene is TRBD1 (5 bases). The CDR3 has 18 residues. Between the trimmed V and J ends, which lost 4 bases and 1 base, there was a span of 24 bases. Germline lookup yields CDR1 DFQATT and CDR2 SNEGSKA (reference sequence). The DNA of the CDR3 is TGCAGTGCTACCCCGGCAGGGCGGTGGGATTTGGGCACAGATACGCAGTATTTT. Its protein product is CSATPAGRWDLGTDTQYF.

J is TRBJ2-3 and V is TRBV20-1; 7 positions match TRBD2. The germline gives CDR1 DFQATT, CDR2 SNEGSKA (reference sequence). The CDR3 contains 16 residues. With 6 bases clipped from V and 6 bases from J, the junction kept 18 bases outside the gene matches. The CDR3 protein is CSARPRTSAAGDTQYF. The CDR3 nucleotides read TGCAGTGCCCGACCCCGCACTAGCGCGGCGGGGGATACGCAGTATTTT.

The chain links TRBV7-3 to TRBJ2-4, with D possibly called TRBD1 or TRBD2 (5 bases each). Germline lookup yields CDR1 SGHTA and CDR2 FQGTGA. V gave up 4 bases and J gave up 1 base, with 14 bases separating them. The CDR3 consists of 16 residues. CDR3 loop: CASSSGTSSAKNIQYF. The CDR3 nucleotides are TGTGCCAGCAGCTCGGGGACCTCATCGGCCAAAAACATTCAGTACTTC.

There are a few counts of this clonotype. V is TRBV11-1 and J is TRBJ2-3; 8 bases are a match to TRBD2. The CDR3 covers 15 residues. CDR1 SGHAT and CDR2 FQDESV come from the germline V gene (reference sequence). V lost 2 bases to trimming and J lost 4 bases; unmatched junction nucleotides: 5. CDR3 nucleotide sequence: TGTGCCAGCAGCTTAACGGGACTAGGGGCAGATACGCAGTATTTT. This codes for CASSLTGLGADTQYF.

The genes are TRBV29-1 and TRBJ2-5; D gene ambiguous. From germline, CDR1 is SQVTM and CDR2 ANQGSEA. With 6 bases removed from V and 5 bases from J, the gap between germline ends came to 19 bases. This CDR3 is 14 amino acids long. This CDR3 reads CSVGRQVVRETQYF. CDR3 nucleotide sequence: TGCAGCGTCGGACGCCAGGTGGTAAGGGAGACCCAGTACTTC.

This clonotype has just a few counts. The CDR3 sequence: CASSYRMGTQYF. CDR3 bases: TGTGCCAGCAGTTACAGGATGGGTACGCAGTATTTT. J is TRBJ2-3 and V is TRBV6-2 or TRBV6-3; D gene uncertain. The ends were cut back, 2 bases at V and 8 bases at J, with 8 bases in the middle. Germline V CDR1 and CDR2: MNHEY, SVGEGT. This CDR3 spans 12 amino acids.

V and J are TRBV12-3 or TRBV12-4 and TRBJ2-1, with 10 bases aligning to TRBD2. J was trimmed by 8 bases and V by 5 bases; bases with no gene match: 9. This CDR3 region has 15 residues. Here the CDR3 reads CASSITSGILYEQFF. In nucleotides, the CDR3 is TGTGCCAGCAGTATAACTAGCGGGATCCTGTATGAGCAGTTCTTC.

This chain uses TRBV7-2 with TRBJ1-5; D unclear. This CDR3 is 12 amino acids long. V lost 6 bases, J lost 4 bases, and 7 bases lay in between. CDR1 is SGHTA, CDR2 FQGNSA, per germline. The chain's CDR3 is CASSPPNQPQHF. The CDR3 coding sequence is TGTGCCAGCAGTCCACCGAATCAGCCCCAGCATTTT. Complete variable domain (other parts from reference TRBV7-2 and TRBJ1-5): GAGVSQSPSNKVTEKGKDVELRCDPISGHTALYWYRQSLGQGLEFLIYFQGNSAPDKSGLPSDRFSAERTGGSVSTLTIQRTQQEDSAVYLCASSPPNQPQHFGDGTRLSIL.

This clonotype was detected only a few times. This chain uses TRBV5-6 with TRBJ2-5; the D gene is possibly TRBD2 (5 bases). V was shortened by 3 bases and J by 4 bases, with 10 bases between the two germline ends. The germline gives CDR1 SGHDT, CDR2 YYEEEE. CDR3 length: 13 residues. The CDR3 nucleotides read TGTGCCAGCAGCTACGTAGGAGGAGAGACCCAGTACTTC. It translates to CASSYVGGETQYF.

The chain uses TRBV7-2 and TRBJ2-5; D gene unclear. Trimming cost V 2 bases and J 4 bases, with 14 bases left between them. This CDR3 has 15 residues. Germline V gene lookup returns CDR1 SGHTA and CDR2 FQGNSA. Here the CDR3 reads CASSLILTGSETQYF. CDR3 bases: TGTGCCAGCAGCTTAATCCTGACTGGATCAGAGACCCAGTACTTC.

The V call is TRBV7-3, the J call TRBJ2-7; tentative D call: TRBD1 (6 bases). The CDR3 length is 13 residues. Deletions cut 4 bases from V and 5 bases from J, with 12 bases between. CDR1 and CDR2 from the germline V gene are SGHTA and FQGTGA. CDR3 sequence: CASSYDRRDEQYF. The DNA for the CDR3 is TGTGCCAGCAGCTACGACAGGCGCGACGAGCAGTACTTC.

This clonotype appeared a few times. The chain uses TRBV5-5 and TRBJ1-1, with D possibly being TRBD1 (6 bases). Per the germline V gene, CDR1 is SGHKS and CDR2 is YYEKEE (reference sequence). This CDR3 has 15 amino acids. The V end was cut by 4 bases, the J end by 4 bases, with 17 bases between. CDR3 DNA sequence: TGTGCCAGCAGCCGCATACAGGGTCGGAGCACTGAAGCTTTCTTT. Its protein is CASSRIQGRSTEAFF.

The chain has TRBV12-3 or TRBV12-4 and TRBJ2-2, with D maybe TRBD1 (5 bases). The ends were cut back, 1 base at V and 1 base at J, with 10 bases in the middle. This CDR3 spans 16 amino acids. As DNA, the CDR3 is TGTGCCAGCAGTTTAGGGGGCCGTGTGAACACCGGGGAGCTGTTTTTT. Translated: CASSLGGRVNTGELFF.

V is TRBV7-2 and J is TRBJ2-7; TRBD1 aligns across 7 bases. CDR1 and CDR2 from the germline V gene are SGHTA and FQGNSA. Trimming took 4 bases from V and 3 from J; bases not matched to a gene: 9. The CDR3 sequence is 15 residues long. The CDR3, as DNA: TGTGCCAGCAGCTACAGTACAGGGGAACTCTACGAGCAGTACTTC. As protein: CASSYSTGELYEQYF.

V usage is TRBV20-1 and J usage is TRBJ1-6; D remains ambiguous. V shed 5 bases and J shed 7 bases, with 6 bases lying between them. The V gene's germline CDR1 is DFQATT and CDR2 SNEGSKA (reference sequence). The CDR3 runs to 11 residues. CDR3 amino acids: CSASDNSPLHF. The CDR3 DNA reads TGCAGTGCTTCAGACAATTCACCCCTCCACTTT.

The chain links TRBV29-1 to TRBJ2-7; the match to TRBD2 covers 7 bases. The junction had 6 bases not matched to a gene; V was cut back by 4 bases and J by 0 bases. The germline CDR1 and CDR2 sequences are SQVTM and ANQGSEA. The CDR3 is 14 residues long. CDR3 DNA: TGCAGCGTTGGTACCAGCGGGGTCTCCTACGAGCAGTACTTC. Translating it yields CSVGTSGVSYEQYF.

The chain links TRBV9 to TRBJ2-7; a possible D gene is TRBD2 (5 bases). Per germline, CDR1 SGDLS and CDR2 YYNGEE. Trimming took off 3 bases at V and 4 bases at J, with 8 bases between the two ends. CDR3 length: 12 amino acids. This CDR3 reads CASSARGYEQYF. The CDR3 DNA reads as TGTGCCAGCAGCGCCCGGGGTTACGAGCAGTACTTC.